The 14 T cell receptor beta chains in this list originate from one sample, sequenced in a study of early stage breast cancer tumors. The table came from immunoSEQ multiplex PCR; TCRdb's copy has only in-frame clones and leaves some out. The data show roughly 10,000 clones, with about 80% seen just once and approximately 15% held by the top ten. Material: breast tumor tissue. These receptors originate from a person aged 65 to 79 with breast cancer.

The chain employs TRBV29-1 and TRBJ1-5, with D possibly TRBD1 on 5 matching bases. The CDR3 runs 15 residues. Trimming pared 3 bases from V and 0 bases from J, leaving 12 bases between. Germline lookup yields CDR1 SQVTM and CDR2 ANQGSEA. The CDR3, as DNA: TGCAGCGTTGAGCTGGGGCCCGGTAGCAATCAGCCCCAGCATTTT. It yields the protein CSVELGPGSNQPQHF.

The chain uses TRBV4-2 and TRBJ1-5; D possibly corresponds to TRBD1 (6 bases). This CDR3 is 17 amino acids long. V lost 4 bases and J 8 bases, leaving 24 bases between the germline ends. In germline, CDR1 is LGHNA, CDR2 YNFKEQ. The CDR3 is CASSRRGGTRRVEPQHF. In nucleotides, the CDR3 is TGTGCCAGCAGCCGAAGGGGGGGGACCCGACGGGTGGAGCCCCAGCATTTT.

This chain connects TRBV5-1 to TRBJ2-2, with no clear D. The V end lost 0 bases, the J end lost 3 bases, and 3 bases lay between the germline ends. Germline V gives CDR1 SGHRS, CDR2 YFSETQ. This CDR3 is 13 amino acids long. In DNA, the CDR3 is TGCGCCAGCAGCTTGGCCTACACCGGGGAGCTGTTTTTT. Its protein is CASSLAYTGELFF. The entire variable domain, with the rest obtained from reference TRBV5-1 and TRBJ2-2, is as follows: KAGVTQTPRYLIKTRGQQVTLSCSPISGHRSVSWYQQTPGQGLQFLFEYFSETQRNKGNFPGRFSGRQFSNSRSEMNVSTLELGDSALYLCASSLAYTGELFFGEGSRLTVL.

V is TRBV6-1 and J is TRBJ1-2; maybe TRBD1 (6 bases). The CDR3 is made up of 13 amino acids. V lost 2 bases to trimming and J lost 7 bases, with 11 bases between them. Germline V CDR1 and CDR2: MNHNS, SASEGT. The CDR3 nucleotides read TGTGCCAGCAGTGAACAGGGGCCCCTTGGCTACACCTTC. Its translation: CASSEQGPLGYTF.

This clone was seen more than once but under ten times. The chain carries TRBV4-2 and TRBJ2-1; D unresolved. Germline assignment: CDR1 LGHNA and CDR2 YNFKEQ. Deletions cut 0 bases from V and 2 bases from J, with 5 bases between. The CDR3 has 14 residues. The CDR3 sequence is CASSQEAAYNEQFF. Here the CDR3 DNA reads TGTGCCAGCAGCCAAGAGGCCGCCTACAATGAGCAGTTCTTC.

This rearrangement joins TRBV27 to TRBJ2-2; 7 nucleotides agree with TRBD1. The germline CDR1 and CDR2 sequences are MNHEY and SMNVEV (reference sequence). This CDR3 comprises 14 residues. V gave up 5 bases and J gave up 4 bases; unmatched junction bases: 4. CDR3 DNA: TGTGCCAGCAGTATACCAGGGGGCACCGGGGAGCTGTTTTTT. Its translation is CASSIPGGTGELFF.

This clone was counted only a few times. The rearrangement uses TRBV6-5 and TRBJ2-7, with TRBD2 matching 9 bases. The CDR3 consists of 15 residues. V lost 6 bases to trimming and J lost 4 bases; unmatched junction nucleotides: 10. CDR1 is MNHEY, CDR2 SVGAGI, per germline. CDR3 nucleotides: TGTGCCAGCAGCTCGACCGGGACTAGCTCGTACGAGCAGTACTTC. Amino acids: CASSSTGTSSYEQYF.

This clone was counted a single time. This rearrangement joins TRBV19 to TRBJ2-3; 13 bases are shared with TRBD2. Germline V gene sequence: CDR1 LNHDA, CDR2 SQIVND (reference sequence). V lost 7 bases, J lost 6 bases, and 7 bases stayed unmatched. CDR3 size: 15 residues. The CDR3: CASNRLAGGRDTQYF. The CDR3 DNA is TGTGCCAGTAACCGACTAGCGGGAGGACGTGATACGCAGTATTTT.

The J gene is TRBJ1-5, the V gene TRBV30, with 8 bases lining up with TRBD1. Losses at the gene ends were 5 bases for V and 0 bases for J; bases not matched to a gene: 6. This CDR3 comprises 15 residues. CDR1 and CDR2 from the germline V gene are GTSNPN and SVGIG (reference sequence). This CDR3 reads CAWDRGLLSNQPQHF. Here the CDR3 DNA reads TGTGCCTGGGACAGGGGACTGCTTAGCAATCAGCCCCAGCATTTT.

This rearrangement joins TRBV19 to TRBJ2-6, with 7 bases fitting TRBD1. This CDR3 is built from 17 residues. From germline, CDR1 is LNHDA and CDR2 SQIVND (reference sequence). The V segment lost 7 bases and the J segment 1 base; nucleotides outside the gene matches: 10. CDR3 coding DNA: TGTGCCAGTAAACCCGGGACAGATTTATCTGGGGCCAACGTCCTGACTTTC. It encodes CASKPGTDLSGANVLTF.

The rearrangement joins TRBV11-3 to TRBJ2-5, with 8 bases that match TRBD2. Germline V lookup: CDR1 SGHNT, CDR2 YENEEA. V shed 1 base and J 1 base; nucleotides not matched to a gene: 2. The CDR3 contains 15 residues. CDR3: CASSLGGLVQETQYF. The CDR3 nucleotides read TGTGCCAGCAGCTTAGGGGGACTAGTCCAAGAGACCCAGTACTTC.

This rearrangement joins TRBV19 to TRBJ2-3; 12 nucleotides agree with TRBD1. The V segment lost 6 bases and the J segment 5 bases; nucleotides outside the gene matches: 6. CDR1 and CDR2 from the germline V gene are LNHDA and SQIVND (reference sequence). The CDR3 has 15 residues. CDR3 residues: CASRRGQGAKDTQYF. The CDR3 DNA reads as TGTGCCAGTAGGAGGGGACAGGGGGCGAAAGATACGCAGTATTTT. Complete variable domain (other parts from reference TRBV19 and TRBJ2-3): DGGITQSPKYLFRKEGQNVTLSCEQNLNHDAMYWYRQDPGQGLRLIYYSQIVNDFQKGDIAEGYSVSREKKESFPLTVTSAQKNPTAFYLCASRRGQGAKDTQYFGPGTRLTVL.

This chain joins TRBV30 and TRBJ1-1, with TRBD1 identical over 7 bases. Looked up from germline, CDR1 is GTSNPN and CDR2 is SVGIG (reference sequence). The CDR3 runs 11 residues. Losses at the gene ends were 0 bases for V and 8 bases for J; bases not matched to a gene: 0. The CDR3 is CAWSVQGEAFF. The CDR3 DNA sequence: TGTGCCTGGAGTGTACAGGGGGAAGCTTTCTTT. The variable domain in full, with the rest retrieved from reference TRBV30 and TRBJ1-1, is SQTIHQWPATLVQPVGSPLSLECTVEGTSNPNLYWYRQAAGRGLQLLFYSVGIGQISSEVPQNLSASRPQDRQFILSSKKLLLSDSGFYLCAWSVQGEAFFGQGTRLTVV.

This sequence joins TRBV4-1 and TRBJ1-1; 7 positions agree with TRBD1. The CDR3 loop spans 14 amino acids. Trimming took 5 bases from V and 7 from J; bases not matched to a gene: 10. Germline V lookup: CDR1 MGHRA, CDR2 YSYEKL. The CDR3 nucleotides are TGCGCCAGCAGCGAATTCCAGGGGACAGTTGAAGCTTTCTTT. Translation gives CASSEFQGTVEAFF.